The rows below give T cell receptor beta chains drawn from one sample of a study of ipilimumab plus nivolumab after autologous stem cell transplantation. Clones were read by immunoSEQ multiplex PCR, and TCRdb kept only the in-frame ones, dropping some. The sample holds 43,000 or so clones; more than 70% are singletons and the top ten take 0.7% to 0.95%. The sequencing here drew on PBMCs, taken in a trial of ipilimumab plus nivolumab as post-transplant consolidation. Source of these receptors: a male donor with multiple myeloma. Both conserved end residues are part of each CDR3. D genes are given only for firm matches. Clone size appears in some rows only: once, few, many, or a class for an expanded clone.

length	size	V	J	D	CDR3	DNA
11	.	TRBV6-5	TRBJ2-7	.	CASRRGYEQYF	TGTGCCAGCCGCAGGGGCTACGAGCAGTACTTC
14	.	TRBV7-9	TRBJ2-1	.	CASSLGLDYNEQFF	TGTGCCAGCAGCTTGGGACTGGACTACAATGAGCAGTTCTTC
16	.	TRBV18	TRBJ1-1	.	CASSPRQIEMNTEAFF	TGTGCCAGCTCACCACGACAGATCGAAATGAACACTGAAGCTTTCTTT
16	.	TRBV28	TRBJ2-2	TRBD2	CATPGGDAANTGELFF	TGTGCCACCCCGGGGGGGGACGCCGCGAACACCGGGGAGCTGTTTTTT
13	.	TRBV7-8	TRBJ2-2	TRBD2	CAGGGAGTGELFF	TGTGCCGGCGGGGGGGCCGGTACCGGGGAGCTGTTTTTT
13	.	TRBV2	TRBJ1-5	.	CASRDYSNQPQHF	TGTGCCAGCAGGGACTATAGCAATCAGCCCCAGCATTTT
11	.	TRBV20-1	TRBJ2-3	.	CSAPYTDTQYF	TGCAGTGCTCCGTACACAGATACGCAGTATTTT
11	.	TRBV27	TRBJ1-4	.	CASGPREKLFF	TGTGCCTCAGGGCCAAGGGAAAAACTGTTTTTT
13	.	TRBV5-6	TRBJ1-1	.	CASSRTRNTEAFF	TGTGCCAGCAGCCGAACAAGGAACACTGAAGCTTTCTTT
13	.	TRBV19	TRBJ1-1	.	CASSISRAIEAFF	TGTGCCAGTAGTATAAGTCGGGCTATTGAAGCTTTCTTT
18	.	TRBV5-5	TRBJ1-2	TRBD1	CASSQSLPGQGANYGYTF	TGTGCCAGCAGCCAAAGCTTACCGGGACAGGGGGCGAACTATGGCTACACCTTC
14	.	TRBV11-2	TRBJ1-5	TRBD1	CASSRGQPYQPQHF	TGTGCCAGCAGCCGGGGACAGCCCTATCAGCCCCAGCATTTT
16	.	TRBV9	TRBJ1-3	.	CASSADHLYSGNTIYF	TGTGCCAGCAGCGCCGACCATCTCTACTCTGGAAACACCATATATTTT
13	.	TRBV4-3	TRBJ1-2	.	CASSQDLGFGYTF	TGCGCCAGCAGCCAAGATCTGGGATTTGGCTACACCTTC
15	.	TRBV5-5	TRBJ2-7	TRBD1	CASSLNPDRANEQYF	TGTGCCAGCAGCTTGAATCCGGACAGGGCCAACGAGCAGTACTTC
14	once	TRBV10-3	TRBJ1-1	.	CAISESRGTTEAFF	TGTGCCATCAGTGAGTCGCGAGGAACGACTGAAGCTTTCTTT
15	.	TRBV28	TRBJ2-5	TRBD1	CASSPGTGGLETQYF	TGTGCCAGCAGCCCCGGGACAGGGGGCTTGGAGACCCAGTACTTC